A selection of T cell receptor beta chains follows, all from one sample in a study of beta chain features in type 1 diabetes. The assay was immunoSEQ multiplex PCR, and TCRdb's table has in-frame clones only and misses some. The data hold hundreds of thousands of clones, with 30% observed a single time. The sample taken for sequencing was naive CD4+ T cells from blood. These receptors all come from a man between 18 and 35 years old in good health. Each CDR3 is given with its conserved first and last residue. D genes are given only for firm matches. Size is stated for part of the rows, as once, few or many counts, or as a class when the clone is expanded.

D	V	J	size	DNA	CDR3
-	TRBV5-1	TRBJ2-5	few	TGCGCCAGCAGCGGAAGGGACGGGACGTACCAAGAGACCCAGTACTTC	CASSGRDGTYQETQYF
-	TRBV4-1	TRBJ2-3	-	TGCGCCAGCAGCCAAATAGGGTCAGGAGATACGCAGTATTTT	CASSQIGSGDTQYF
-	TRBV7-2	TRBJ2-5	-	TGTGCCAGCAGCCTGAGGACATCAGAGACCCAGTACTTC	CASSLRTSETQYF
-	TRBV28	TRBJ1-2	-	TGTGCCAGCAGCAAGGGGAGGGTCGGCTACACCTTC	CASSKGRVGYTF
-	TRBV9	TRBJ1-3	few	TGTGCCAGCAGCGTAGCCCCTGGAAACACCATATATTTT	CASSVAPGNTIYF
-	TRBV15	TRBJ2-2	-	TGTGCCACCAGCAGAGACCCGGGAGCCGGGGAGCTGTTTTTT	CATSRDPGAGELFF
TRBD2	TRBV9	TRBJ2-7	-	TGTGCCAGCAGCCGTCTAGCGGGAAGCTCCTACGAGCAGTACTTC	CASSRLAGSSYEQYF
-	TRBV19	TRBJ2-7	-	TGTGCCAGTAGTCTTGCCGGGACACCTGCCCCCTACGAGCAGTACTTC	CASSLAGTPAPYEQYF
-	TRBV30	TRBJ1-5	few	TGTGCCTGGAGGGGCAATAGCAATCAGCCCCAGCATTTT	CAWRGNSNQPQHF
-	TRBV30	TRBJ1-1	-	TGTGCCTGGAGTGTACTACAGGTTTACACTGAAGCTTTCTTT	CAWSVLQVYTEAFF
TRBD2	TRBV10-3	TRBJ2-3	few	TGTGCCATCAGTGGAGTTAGCGGGAGGACTACGCAGTATTTT	CAISGVSGRTTQYF
-	TRBV18	TRBJ2-5	once	TGTGCCAGCTCCCGAGGACCCGAAACCCAGTACTTC	CASSRGPETQYF
-	TRBV7-2	TRBJ1-5	-	TGTGCCAGCAGCTTCGCGGACAGGCCCCAGCATTTT	CASSFADRPQHF
-	TRBV2	TRBJ1-2	-	TGTGCCAGCAGTGAAAACGGGGGGAACTATGGCTACACCTTC	CASSENGGNYGYTF
-	TRBV29-1	TRBJ2-5	few	TGCAGCGTTGAAACCCCCGCGGTGGGCGGCGAGACCCAGTACTTC	CSVETPAVGGETQYF
-	TRBV27	TRBJ2-7	-	TGTGCCTGCCATCGTGGGGAGGAGCAGTACTTC	CACHRGEEQYF
-	TRBV10-3	TRBJ2-3	few	TGTGCCATCAGTGAGCCGGCAGCAGATACGCAGTATTTT	CAISEPAADTQYF
-	TRBV5-4	TRBJ2-7	few	TGTGCCAGCAGCTCCCGGGACACCTATGGCTACGAGCAGTACTTC	CASSSRDTYGYEQYF
-	TRBV5-1	TRBJ2-5	few	TGCGCCAGCAGCTTGGGGTCCCAAGAGACCCAGTACTTC	CASSLGSQETQYF
-	TRBV20-1	TRBJ2-5	-	TGCAGTGTTGTGGGAGAGACCCAGTACTTC	CSVVGETQYF
-	TRBV5-6	TRBJ2-1	-	TGTGCCAGCAGCTCGATTAGCGCGGGGCGTCACAATGAGCAGTTCTTC	CASSSISAGRHNEQFF
TRBD1	TRBV7-2	TRBJ2-3	-	TGTGCCAGCAGCCCCGACAGGGGAAGAGGGACAGATACGCAGTATTTT	CASSPDRGRGTDTQYF
-	TRBV30	TRBJ2-3	-	TGTGCCTGGAGTGTACGGGTTAGCACAGATACGCAGTATTTT	CAWSVRVSTDTQYF
-	TRBV28	TRBJ2-1	-	TGTGCCAGCAGAAATTACAATGAGCAGTTCTTC	CASRNYNEQFF
-	TRBV7-2	TRBJ2-1	few	TGTGCCAGCAGCTTAGGACTCAGCTCCTACAATGAGCAGTTCTTC	CASSLGLSSYNEQFF
TRBD1	TRBV30	TRBJ2-7	-	TGTGCCTGGGGGACAGAGAATTACGAGCAGTACTTC	CAWGTENYEQYF
-	TRBV30	TRBJ2-5	-	TGTGCCTGGAGAGAAGGGAAATGGGCCCAAGAGACCCAGTACTTC	CAWREGKWAQETQYF
-	TRBV9	TRBJ2-1	few	TGTGCCAGCAGCGTAGTGGGGAACAATGAGCAGTTCTTC	CASSVVGNNEQFF
TRBD2	TRBV29-1	TRBJ2-7	few	TGCAGCGCCCAAGGACTAGCGGACCGTTACGAGCAGTACTTC	CSAQGLADRYEQYF
TRBD1	TRBV29-1	TRBJ2-7	few	TGCAGCGTTGAAGGAGGGACAGGGCCTGGGTACGAGCAGTACTTC	CSVEGGTGPGYEQYF
TRBD2	TRBV19	TRBJ2-1	few	TGTGCCAGTAGTAGATACCTAGCGGGAAGATACAATGAGCAGTTCTTC	CASSRYLAGRYNEQFF
-	TRBV30	TRBJ1-4	-	TGTGCCTGGACCCGAACGGCAGGGGATAATGAAAAACTGTTTTTT	CAWTRTAGDNEKLFF
-	TRBV29-1	TRBJ1-1	-	TGCAGCGTTGAGGGTCGGATGAACACTGAAGCTTTCTTT	CSVEGRMNTEAFF
TRBD1	TRBV6-5	TRBJ2-7	-	TGTGCCAGCGCCCCGACAGGGGTGCCCTACGAGCAGTACTTC	CASAPTGVPYEQYF
TRBD2	TRBV30	TRBJ2-3	-	TGTGCCTGGAGCGAGGGACTAGCGGCTAGCACAGATACGCAGTATTTT	CAWSEGLAASTDTQYF
-	TRBV30	TRBJ2-7	-	TGTGCCTGGAGTGTTTGGCAGTACGAGCAGTACTTC	CAWSVWQYEQYF
-	TRBV5-1	TRBJ2-1	-	TGCGCCAGCACTCAGGGTACAGGGTTGTTCTTC	CASTQGTGLFF
-	TRBV30	TRBJ2-7	few	TGTGCCTGGCGGGACGAGTCCTACGAGCAGTACTTC	CAWRDESYEQYF
-	TRBV20-1	TRBJ2-3	few	TGCAGTGCTAAAATAGGAGATACGCAGTATTTT	CSAKIGDTQYF
-	TRBV2	TRBJ1-4	-	TGTGCCAGCAATCAGCTCCGTGCCGAAAAACTGTTTTTT	CASNQLRAEKLFF
-	TRBV6-5	TRBJ2-5	-	TGTGCCAGCAGTTACACGACAGGATGGGAGACCCAGTACTTC	CASSYTTGWETQYF
-	TRBV7-9	TRBJ2-3	few	TGTGCCAGCAGCCCGAGCACAGATACGCAGTATTTT	CASSPSTDTQYF
TRBD1	TRBV5-1	TRBJ1-2	-	TGCGCCAGCAGCGCGGGACAGGGGGCCGCCTATGGCTACACCTTC	CASSAGQGAAYGYTF
-	TRBV4-3	TRBJ2-7	-	TGCGCCAGCAGCCTCGATTCTGGCGGATACGAGCAGTACTTC	CASSLDSGGYEQYF
-	TRBV27	TRBJ1-4	-	TGTGCCAGCAGTTTTGAATACCAGGGCAATGAAAAACTGTTTTTT	CASSFEYQGNEKLFF